The 13 T cell receptor beta chains listed next were all sequenced from one sample in a study of T cell responses to AZD1222 COVID-19 vaccine (dated by TCRdb to 2020 to 2022). Explained via the paper, the time point label denotes: baseline before first vaccination. The receptor library was made with the immunoSEQ multiplex PCR assay. TCRdb holds this immuneACCESS table with in-frame rearrangements only. Some clones are missing; in checked studies, unresolved V genes explain under half, and the rest has no known cause. The sample records about 200,000 clones, about 92% of which are singletons. The ten largest clones add up to about 1.2% of the sample. The specimen comprised peripheral blood, sampled on day 0 of AZD1222 vaccination. These receptors were obtained from an adult in good health.

The chain joins TRBV5-5 to TRBJ1-4, with D possibly being TRBD1 (5 bases). The ends were cut back, 2 bases at V and 3 bases at J, with 11 bases in the middle. Germline V gene sequence: CDR1 SGHKS, CDR2 YYEKEE (reference sequence). This CDR3 comprises 15 residues. In nucleotides, the CDR3 is TGTGCCAGCAGCTTCGTCAGGGCATCTAATGAAAAACTGTTTTTT. Translating it yields CASSFVRASNEKLFF. Full variable domain (rest looked up from reference TRBV5-5 and TRBJ1-4): DAGVTQSPTHLIKTRGQQVTLRCSPISGHKSVSWYQQVLGQGPQFIFQYYEKEERGRGNFPDRFSARQFPNYSSELNVNALLLGDSALYLCASSFVRASNEKLFFGSGTQLSVL.

This clone was recorded only once. This chain joins TRBV11-1 and TRBJ1-1; the D is unclear. Per germline, CDR1 SGHAT and CDR2 FQDESV (reference sequence). The CDR3 totals 15 residues. V was shortened by 1 base and J by 1 base, with 10 bases between the two germline ends. CDR3 bases: TGTGCCAGCAGCTTAGGGACCGCGACGAACACTGAAGCTTTCTTT. Translation gives CASSLGTATNTEAFF.

The chain recombines TRBV19 with TRBJ1-1, with D possibly being TRBD1 (5 bases). Trimming left V 3 bases short and J 5 bases short, with 19 bases between. There are 16 residues in the CDR3. CDR1 is LNHDA, CDR2 SQIVND, per germline (reference sequence). The CDR3 loop is CASSIRPGEWGTEAFF. The DNA for the CDR3 is TGTGCCAGTAGTATCCGCCCGGGGGAGTGGGGTACTGAAGCTTTCTTT.

The chain joins TRBV3-1 (or the pseudogene TRBV3-2) to TRBJ1-4, with D perhaps TRBD1 (6 bases). Germline CDR1 reads LGHDT; CDR2 reads YNNKEL (reference sequence). The length of the CDR3 is 17 residues. The ends were cut back, 1 base at V and 3 bases at J, with 15 bases in the middle. The DNA for the CDR3 is TGTGCCAGCAGCCAAGGTCCGAACAGGGTGCCTAATGAAAAACTGTTTTTT. Its protein is CASSQGPNRVPNEKLFF.

This clone was counted once. This CDR3 is also generated by other DNA sequences in the sample. The V gene is TRBV7-9, the J gene TRBJ1-2; D is unclear. The CDR3 covers 12 residues. Germline-derived CDR1 and CDR2 are SEHNR and FQNEAQ (reference sequence). The ends were cut back, 1 base at V and 2 bases at J, with 2 bases in the middle. CDR3 region: CASSLENYGYTF. CDR3 bases: TGTGCCAGCAGCTTAGAGAACTATGGCTACACCTTC. Looking up the rest from reference TRBV7-9 and TRBJ1-2 gives the full variable domain: DTGVSQNPRHKITKRGQNVTFRCDPISEHNRLYWYRQTLGQGPEFLTYFQNEAQLEKSRLLSDRFSAERPKGSFSTLEIQRTEQGDSAMYLCASSLENYGYTFGSGTRLTVV.

This sequence joins TRBV28 and TRBJ1-3; weak D call: TRBD1 (6 bases). CDR1 MDHEN and CDR2 SYDVKM come from the germline V gene. V shed 8 bases and J shed 3 bases, with 14 bases lying between them. This CDR3 comprises 14 residues. CDR3 loop: CASFPQDSGNTIYF. Here the CDR3 DNA reads TGTGCCAGCTTTCCCCAGGACAGTGGAAACACCATATATTTT.

V and J are TRBV19 and TRBJ1-1, with no clear D. Germline V gene lookup returns CDR1 LNHDA and CDR2 SQIVND (reference sequence). The CDR3 runs to 15 residues. V gave up 1 base and J gave up 0 bases, with 9 bases separating them. The CDR3 DNA is TGTGCCAGTAGTATAGGGGAATTTATGAACACTGAAGCTTTCTTT. As protein: CASSIGEFMNTEAFF.

V gene TRBV30 combines with J gene TRBJ2-2; D is possibly TRBD1 (6 bases). The V gene's germline CDR1 is GTSNPN and CDR2 SVGIG (reference sequence). Between the trimmed V and J ends, which lost 3 bases and 2 bases, there was a span of 10 bases. The CDR3 has 14 residues. This CDR3 is CAWRWDTNTGELFF. The CDR3 DNA sequence: TGTGCCTGGAGATGGGACACCAACACCGGGGAGCTGTTTTTT.

This sequence joins TRBV11-3 and TRBJ2-2, with D perhaps matching TRBD2 (6 bases). This CDR3 is built from 15 residues. V lost 0 bases and J lost 4, with 9 bases in between. CDR1 and CDR2 (germline): SGHNT, YENEEA. In DNA form, the CDR3 reads TGTGCCAGCAGCTTAGATGGAGGGTCCACCGGGGAGCTGTTTTTT. The encoded protein is CASSLDGGSTGELFF.

The V call is TRBV5-1, the J call TRBJ1-4; D unresolved. CDR1 and CDR2 (germline): SGHRS, YFSETQ. The CDR3 loop spans 15 amino acids. Trimming removed 0 bases from V and 3 bases from J, with 9 bases in between. The CDR3 DNA follows: TGCGCCAGCAGCTTGGACGGTTTGTCTAATGAAAAACTGTTTTTT. It yields the protein CASSLDGLSNEKLFF.

V and J are TRBV5-1 and TRBJ2-5; a possible D gene is TRBD1 (6 bases). Germline V gene sequence: CDR1 SGHRS, CDR2 YFSETQ. CDR3 length equals 15 residues. The V end lost 2 bases, the J end lost 1 base, and 12 bases lay between the germline ends. For the CDR3, the DNA is TGCGCCAGCAGCTTCGGGGACAACGCCCAAGAGACCCAGTACTTC. It encodes CASSFGDNAQETQYF.

This clone was recorded a few times. Here the CDR3 DNA reads TGTGCCAGTAGTGTACGGAACCTCCGAGGTACTGAAGCTTTCTTT. Translated, it gives CASSVRNLRGTEAFF. The V and J genes are TRBV19 and TRBJ1-1, with D unresolved. Deletions cut 5 bases from V and 5 bases from J, with 18 bases between. This CDR3 contains 15 residues. The germline V gene has CDR1 LNHDA and CDR2 SQIVND (reference sequence).

The J gene is TRBJ2-1, the V gene TRBV20-1; the D gene is possibly TRBD2 (6 bases). The germline V gene encodes CDR1 DFQATT and CDR2 SNEGSKA (reference sequence). The CDR3 length is 13 residues. V lost 3 bases to trimming and J lost 6 bases, with 12 bases between them. This CDR3 is CSASMRGFNEQFF. CDR3 bases: TGCAGTGCTAGTATGCGGGGTTTCAATGAGCAGTTCTTC.